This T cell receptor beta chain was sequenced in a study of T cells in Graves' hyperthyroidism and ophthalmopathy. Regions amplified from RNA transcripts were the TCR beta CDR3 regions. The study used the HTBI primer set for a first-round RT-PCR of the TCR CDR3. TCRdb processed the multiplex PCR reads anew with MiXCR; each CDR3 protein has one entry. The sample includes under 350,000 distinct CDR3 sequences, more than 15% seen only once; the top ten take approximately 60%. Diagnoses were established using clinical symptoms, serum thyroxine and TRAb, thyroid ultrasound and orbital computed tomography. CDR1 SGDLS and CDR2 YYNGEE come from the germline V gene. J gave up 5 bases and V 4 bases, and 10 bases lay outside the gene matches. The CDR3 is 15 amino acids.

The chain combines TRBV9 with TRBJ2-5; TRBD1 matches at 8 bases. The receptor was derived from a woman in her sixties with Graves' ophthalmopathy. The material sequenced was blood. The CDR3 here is CASSPRDRSGETQYF. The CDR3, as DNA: TGTGCCAGCAGCCCCAGGGACAGGTCGGGGGAGACCCAGTACTTC.